This T cell receptor beta chain was found in a study of blood T cell repertoires in COVID-19. On this clone: At the DNA level, this CDR3 is encoded by other sequences in the same sample as well.

TCRdb's copy holds only in-frame clones and misses some; the assay was immunoSEQ multiplex PCR. The data hold fewer than 250,000 clones, with 80% to 90% observed a single time. The study recruited people aged about 18 to 90 years across approximately 24 US areas. Assignments of participants to cohorts depended upon their own reported clinical history. This CDR3 spans 15 amino acids. V dropped 2 bases and J dropped 1; count of bases not matched to a gene: 3. CDR1 is MDHEN and CDR2 is SYDVKM in the germline V gene. This TCR was recovered from a middle-aged woman with acute COVID-19. V is TRBV28 and J is TRBJ2-3; 7 bases fit TRBD1. Sequenced input: PBMCs or T cells enriched from blood (not recorded which). CDR3 DNA: TGTGCCAGCAGTTTAAGGCAGGGGGGCACAGATACGCAGTATTTT. This codes for CASSLRQGGTDTQYF.